This note documents a single T cell receptor (beta chain) sequence. This sample stems from a study of T-cell memory formation after mild COVID-19. Across the study: TCR clusters mostly belonged to single donors.

The CDR3 spans 16 residues. V was pared by 6 bases and J by 0 bases, with 7 bases of the junction left unmatched. From germline, CDR1 is DFQATT and CDR2 SNEGSKA (reference sequence). MiXCR, run by TCRdb on the 5' RACE reads, gives a single entry per CDR3 protein. The data contain some 310,000 distinct CDR3 sequences, 20% to 25% of them seen just once; the ten biggest clones take up about 21%. The chain is built from TRBV20-1 and TRBJ2-3; 12 bases agree with TRBD2. The sequenced material came from PBMCs or a T cell subset sorted from them (not recorded which). The sequence was obtained from a man between 18 and 29 years old who had mild COVID-19 (a few samples of this study predate the infection). Cell type and time point are not known. This chain's CDR3 is CSADPLAGGSTDTQYF. In DNA, the CDR3 is TGCAGTGCCGACCCACTAGCGGGGGGAAGCACAGATACGCAGTATTTT.